This T cell receptor beta chain was documented in a study of cytomegalovirus exposure and HLA in healthy donors (dated by TCRdb to 2017 to 2019). Concerning the study at large: An earlier analysis of roughly 570 of the donors reported approximately 260 Gb of sequence data and 95 million to 130 million unique TCR beta sequences obtained from some 170 million T cells. The number of donors typed differed by locus, with roughly 620-640 for A, B, C, DRB1 and DQB1, about 500 for DQA1, over 600 for DPA1, and approximately 470 for DPB1. Among the roughly 400 genotyped donors, roughly 80% belonged to the genetic ancestry cluster associated with self-reported Caucasian donors. Every repertoire in the discovery cohort had been generated on one and the same sequencing platform. The T cell repertoires of several hundred subjects were profiled by immunosequencing and related to cytomegalovirus serostatus. A separate validation cohort of roughly 110 different subjects was used in addition to the roughly 640-subject first cohort. In a later genetic analysis, genome-wide SNP genotypes for about three fifths of the 666 donors were used, and that subset was treated as a discovery cohort. Because of strong linkage in the cohort, 5 or 6 DR-DQ haplotypes were treated as single units for association and clustering. Across around 400 genotyped donors of the cohort, an average of approximately 200,000 unique TCR beta nucleotide sequences per donor were sequenced, and 15% to 20% of those sequences were non-productive. The study combined high-throughput TCR immunosequencing, statistical association of individual TCRs with disease status, and machine learning to predict cytomegalovirus infection status. Rather than using new phenotypic data, the later analysis identified candidate immune exposures from TCR beta sequences and from how often those sequences occurred across donors. A later analysis re-examined previously published TCR beta repertoires from roughly 720 donors and added high-resolution HLA genotyping to investigate patterns of TCR occurrence. Class I and class II HLA loci were covered by the typing at four-digit resolution. Donor age, sex, ethnicity and CMV serostatus were compiled alongside the repertoire data. An earlier analysis of about 600 of the donors used high-throughput TCR beta sequencing to judge whether each TCR beta V gene segment behaved as functional or pseudogenic. Approximately 330 gigabases of sequencing data and around 88 million unique TCR sequences made up an early release that covered fewer than 650 HLA-typed donors. The aim of the study was to test whether cataloging public T cell receptors could identify signatures of past pathogen exposure. Beyond this particular receptor, the publication reports: Strong co-occurrence of HLA alleles, especially DR and DQ, made assigning TCR associations to individual alleles difficult. Seventeen rarely observed V segments, including chromosome 9 orphons, were excluded from the earlier analysis of a few hundred of the donors because counts were too low. It was suggested by the authors that the approach could potentially be generalized to other disease states and immunological phenotypes. CMV serostatus was the only immune exposure information available for the cohort. A cluster of highly shared sequence variants was judged likely to represent a technical artifact of the sequencing pipeline. In a later analysis, several top co-occurrence clusters were reported to appear linked to parvovirus B19, influenza, CMV and Epstein-Barr virus. In a later analysis, most CMV-associated TCR beta chains were found to appear HLA-restricted, with HLA associations seemingly driven largely by CMV exposure. V-gene and J-gene trimming of TCR beta chains was associated with a missense DCLRE1C variant in a later genetic analysis, and the association was replicated in an independent cohort. This cohort had only TCR beta chains sequenced, and the lack of alpha or paired-chain data limited which features could be detected. Because some donors lacked HLA typing at each locus, the association tests relied only on the typed subset. Because the 87-base-pair reads could not distinguish some IMGT-functional V segments, including TRBV6-2 and TRBV6-3, those segments were excluded. Across donors, most TCR sequences were observed very rarely, whereas some public TCRs were present in many individuals. The classifier was reported to diagnose cytomegalovirus status with high specificity and sensitivity in both the original and validation cohorts. A further reported finding was that TCR beta sequences accurately predicted the HLA-A and HLA-B alleles for most subjects in the first cohort. An earlier analysis of some 590 of the donors showed that most TCR beta V segments appeared in productive rearrangements either about 87% or about 30% of the time, which broadly matched IMGT annotations. Linkage disequilibrium might explain the correlated functional status among segregating V segments, but an unknown experimental factor could not be ruled out. Specific HLA alleles were associated with over 15,000 TCR beta sequences at a false discovery rate of 0.05 in a later analysis. The study gave a list of some 150 TCR beta chains associated with cytomegalovirus. In a later analysis, HLA-associated TCR beta chains showed more clonal expansion and lower generation probabilities than non-associated chains that were equally common. In vitro tests confirmed that a few of the cytomegalovirus-associated TCR beta chains recognize cytomegalovirus antigens. A later genetic analysis reported fewer N-insertions in productive TCRs among donors in an Asian-associated ancestry cluster than the 666-donor mean. The presence/absence analyses assumed that sequencing depth was roughly uniform across donors, and that assumption may not be true. In a later analysis, the rate of TCR association differed among HLA loci, with DRB1 alleles having the most associated TCRs and HLA-C alleles having the fewest.

As regards this clone: Its antigen remains unidentified. Nothing much larger sits one base from this clone, and base qualities are not available.

In total, approximately 700 healthy bone marrow donors made up the cohort. At the time of sampling, all cohort members were nominally healthy, though unrecorded immune exposures were likely present. The donor tested CMV seropositive and was one of the 289 seropositive cohort members. A peripheral blood sample was provided by each donor, and peripheral blood mononuclear cells were used for TCR beta sequencing. Genomic DNA extraction from the blood cell samples was performed with the Qiagen DNeasy Blood Extraction Kit. Preparation of the library involved the immunoSEQ multiplex PCR assay. For the multiplex PCR, a mixture combining 60 forward primers for TCR Vbeta segments and 13 reverse primers for TCR Jbeta segments was used. The CDR3 region of rearranged TCR beta genes was amplified from genomic DNA with a multiplex PCR assay. Amplified TCR beta libraries were sequenced as 87-base-pair reads on the Illumina HiSeq System. The authors processed their data as follows. In a later analysis, about 80 million unique TCR beta chains were counted across the 650 to 700 repertoires, and about 9.9 million of these chains were shared by at least two donors. To remove PCR and sequencing errors, raw reads were error-corrected and collapsed into unique sequences using a nearest-neighbor algorithm that merged closely related sequences. To assign V, D and J gene segments, CDR3 sequences were aligned to IMGT reference sequences. For a sequence to be retained, at least a six-nucleotide match to both a V gene segment and a J gene segment was required. Rearrangements were classified as productive when the CDR3 lacked stop codons and remained in frame with V and J, and all other rearrangements were classified as non-productive. CDR3 was defined by IMGT convention, running from the second conserved V-encoded cysteine to the conserved J-encoded phenylalanine. The earlier analysis of some 580 of the donors excluded any sequence lacking an unambiguous match to a single V gene segment. An earlier analysis of fewer than 650 of the donors classified V segments as functional when productive rearrangements were above 56.7% and as segregating when the standard deviation between donors was above 5%. A statistical classification framework was developed to diagnose cytomegalovirus status using the catalog of TCR beta chain sequences. In a later analysis, V and J genes were assigned by comparing TCR nucleotide sequences against IMGT/GENE-DB human TR gene sequences. A later analysis assigned CDR3 sequences and most-parsimonious VDJ recombination scenarios with the TCRdist pipeline. In a later analysis, every TCR beta chain was defined by the combination of its CDR3 amino acid sequence and its V-gene family, and reads without a unique V-gene family were dropped. As a way to deal with suspected cross-contamination and a sequencing artifact, a later analysis dropped nearly 600 nucleotide sequences that were highly shared and had low generation probability. In a later analysis, a clonal expansion index for each public chain was calculated from normalized within-repertoire ranks of inferred template counts. In a later analysis, generation probabilities were computed using a VDJ recombination model fitted to out-of-frame rearrangements, and the results were checked against IGoR. In a later analysis, TCR-TCR, TCR-HLA and TCR-CMV co-occurrence was scored with hypergeometric tests, and a repertoire-size bias correction was applied to TCR pairs. False discovery rates were estimated in a later analysis by permuting HLA or CMV assignments 20 times. In a later analysis, co-occurring TCRs were grouped with DBSCAN, and TCRdist sequence similarity was added when clustering was performed within HLA-allele-positive subsets. Co-occurrence clustering excluded repertoires with fewer than 30,000 or more than 120,000 public chains, plus five with anomalous nucleotide sharing. Imported from immuneACCESS, the table was reduced by TCRdb to in-frame sequences with V and J called. These copies leave out some clones; in studies compared against another copy, an unresolved V gene accounts for under half, and the cause of the remainder is not known. Clonal size and the V and J genes are those of that table, whereas D and trimming came from the DNA. Across this sample there are under 90,000 clones, with 65% to 70% seen only once. Jointly, the top ten make up 6% to 9.5% of the sample.

Trimming costs V 4 bases and J 7 bases, and their ends lie 15 bases apart. For CDR1 and CDR2, the germline V gene (reference sequence) lists SEHNR and FQNEAQ. The CDR3 starts with the cysteine, ends with the phenylalanine, and has 14 residues. Only the CDR3 DNA stays, 42 bases, in frame from base 1. This chain is built from TRBV7-9 and TRBJ2-3; possibly the D gene is TRBD2, per 6 matching bases. Input material: PBMCs. The TCR originated in a middle-aged man in good health and CMV-seropositive. The CDR3: CASSSGTSLHTQYF. The nucleotide sequence reads as follows: TGTGCCAGCAGCTCCGGGACTTCCCTACATACGCAGTATTTT.